This T cell receptor (beta chain) is drawn from a study of vaccination effects on CD4 cells after COVID-19. TCRdb keeps only in-frame clones here, not all; method: immunoSEQ multiplex PCR. The table includes some 20,000 clones, around two thirds detected once. The study, taken as a whole, reports: Both infection-induced and vaccine-induced clones contracted markedly at late post-vaccination timepoints.

Turning to this clone: Its cognate antigen is unknown.

Prior to sequencing, the ViraFEST assay stimulated PBMC with viral peptide pools, which expanded the antigen-specific CD4+ T cells. Having been cultured for ten to eleven days, the cells underwent CD4+ T cell isolation. Vaccinated participants had no history of SARS-CoV-2 infection and tested negative for nucleocapsid antibodies. The sequence came from a human donor who received a COVID-19 vaccine. The source material was CD4+ T cells from PBMCs cultured with HCoV-229E spike peptides, sampled before COVID-19 vaccination.

CDR3 residues: CASSTGASSYEQYF. The CDR3 bases are TGCGCCAGCAGTACAGGGGCGAGCTCCTACGAGCAGTACTTC. This chain links TRBV5-1 with TRBJ2-7, with 7 positions matching TRBD1. CDR3 size: 14 residues. CDR1 and CDR2 (germline): SGHRS, YFSETQ. V trimming: 5 bases; J trimming: 0 bases; junction bases outside the gene matches: 5.